The T cell receptor beta chain described here comes from a study of OX40 agonist ivuxolimab in advanced cancers. Germline-derived CDR1 and CDR2 are LNHDA and SQIVND (reference sequence). The length of the CDR3 is 13 residues. Data came from immunoSEQ multiplex PCR; TCRdb stores just in-frame clones and leaves some out. This table has just under 80,000 clones, approximately 90% appearing once. The TCR originated in an adult with an advanced solid tumor such as melanoma, head and neck, liver or kidney cancer. The sample consisted of CD4+ or CD8+ T cells sorted from blood, taken in a trial of the OX40 agonist ivuxolimab. This chain connects TRBV19 to TRBJ2-5; 10 positions match TRBD2. Near its end, the DNA agrees better with TRBJ2-7, so the J call may be wrong. CDR3 DNA: TGTGCCAGTAGTATCCCTAGCGGGGGCGAGCAGTACTTC. Translated: CASSIPSGGEQYF.